This T cell receptor beta chain was found in a study of brain metastases from non-small cell lung cancer. Concerning this clone: Its antigen is unknown. Other DNA sequences within the sample encode an identical CDR3.

General study results and limits: Brain metastases had lower T-cell infiltration than primary tumors.

Profiling relied on immunoSEQ multiplex PCR, and the TCRdb table lists in-frame clones only, not all of them. Of more than 2,000 clones detected, about 80% appear once; the ten largest clones hold less than 9.5%. CDR3 length equals 13 residues. Trimming left V 9 bases short and J 3 bases short, with 14 bases between. CDR1 KGHDR and CDR2 SFDVKD come from the germline V gene. V and J are TRBV24-1 and TRBJ2-7, with D perhaps matching TRBD1 or TRBD2 (5 bases each). This receptor was taken from a donor aged 40 or older with non-small cell lung cancer. The material sequenced was tissue from a brain metastasis. The CDR3 region has the DNA TGTGCCACCCGGCCCCGGGACGGCTACGAGCAGTACTTC. It yields the protein CATRPRDGYEQYF.